These 31 T cell receptor beta chains were all obtained from the same sample, sequenced in a study of graft-versus-host responses after intestinal transplantation. The data were produced by immunoSEQ multiplex PCR, yet TCRdb's version contains in-frame clones alone and is incomplete. The table shows around 96,000 clones, with around 90% occurring only once. This specimen was PBMCs, taken approximately 420 days after intestinal transplant. These receptors originate from a human patient who received an intestinal transplant, so some T cells may come from the graft donor.

This sequence joins TRBV4-1 and TRBJ1-2; D remains ambiguous. CDR1 and CDR2 (germline): MGHRA, YSYEKL. V was pared by 2 bases and J by 4 bases, with 8 bases between. The CDR3 has 13 amino acids. The CDR3 sequence: CASSQLRFYGYTF. The CDR3 DNA reads TGCGCCAGCAGCCAACTACGGTTCTATGGCTACACCTTC.

This rearrangement joins TRBV9 to TRBJ2-5; 8 nucleotides agree with TRBD2. Looked up from germline, CDR1 is SGDLS and CDR2 is YYNGEE. J gave up 1 base and V 2 bases, and 4 bases lay outside the gene matches. The CDR3 is made up of 15 amino acids. CDR3 coding DNA: TGTGCCAGCAGCGTTAGCGGGGTTCGCCAAGAGACCCAGTACTTC. Its translation: CASSVSGVRQETQYF.

About this clone: Other DNA sequences in this specimen translate into the identical CDR3. The chain links TRBV18 to TRBJ1-1; D is undetermined. Germline CDR1 is KGHSH and CDR2 is LQKENI. CDR3 length: 14 amino acids. V was cut by 3 bases and J by 1 base, with 9 bases left in between. Written as DNA, the CDR3 is TGTGCCAGCTCACCCCGGGATAGGAACACTGAAGCTTTCTTT. Amino acid sequence: CASSPRDRNTEAFF.

The V and J genes are TRBV5-1 and TRBJ2-2; D might be TRBD1 (5 bases). The V gene lost 6 bases and the J gene lost 0 bases, with 9 bases spanning the gap. The germline CDR1 and CDR2 sequences are SGHRS and YFSETQ. CDR3 length: 14 residues. The CDR3 is CASTTGANTGELFF. In DNA form, the CDR3 reads TGCGCCAGCACAACAGGCGCGAACACCGGGGAGCTGTTTTTT. The full variable domain, with the rest looked up from reference TRBV5-1 and TRBJ2-2, is KAGVTQTPRYLIKTRGQQVTLSCSPISGHRSVSWYQQTPGQGLQFLFEYFSETQRNKGNFPGRFSGRQFSNSRSEMNVSTLELGDSALYLCASTTGANTGELFFGEGSRLTVL.

The J gene is TRBJ1-1, the V gene TRBV13, with D possibly TRBD1 on 5 matching bases. This CDR3 contains 12 residues. The germline V gene has CDR1 PRHDT and CDR2 FYEKMQ (reference sequence). Trimming removed 5 bases at V and 8 bases at J, with 12 bases between. In nucleotides, the CDR3 is TGTGCCAGCAGCCCGTATTGGGGGGAAGCTTTCTTT. Its translation is CASSPYWGEAFF.

This chain uses TRBV7-9 with TRBJ1-2; 8 nucleotides align to TRBD1. CDR1 is SEHNR and CDR2 is FQNEAQ in the germline V gene (reference sequence). With V trimmed by 0 bases and J by 8 bases, 17 bases remained unmatched. This CDR3 spans 18 amino acids. CDR3 amino acids: CASSLALVWSGGREGYTF. CDR3 DNA: TGTGCCAGCAGCTTAGCCCTCGTGTGGTCAGGGGGCCGGGAAGGCTACACCTTC.

The V gene is TRBV7-9, the J gene TRBJ1-2; 10 bases map to TRBD1. The CDR3 covers 11 residues. Germline CDR1 SEHNR, CDR2 FQNEAQ (reference sequence). The J segment lost 5 bases and the V segment lost 11 bases, leaving 2 bases of the junction unmatched. CDR3 in amino acids: CAGDRGYGYTF. The CDR3 DNA reads TGTGCCGGGGACAGGGGATATGGCTACACCTTC.

The chain combines TRBV4-2 with TRBJ2-1; D ambiguous. The CDR3 is 13 residues long. Trimming removed 1 base from V and 8 bases from J, with 9 bases in between. CDR1 and CDR2 from the germline V gene are LGHNA and YNFKEQ. The CDR3 DNA reads as TGTGCCAGCAGCCAAGCCCTCGGCGATGAGCAGTTCTTC. It specifies CASSQALGDEQFF.

This sequence joins TRBV4-1 and TRBJ1-1; D is unresolved. CDR3 length: 15 residues. Germline CDR1 MGHRA, CDR2 YSYEKL. The ends were cut back, 3 bases at V and 4 bases at J, with 15 bases in the middle. In DNA, the CDR3 is TGCGCCAGCAGCCATTTTCTCGTCGGAGGCACTGAAGCTTTCTTT. This encodes CASSHFLVGGTEAFF.

CDR3 protein: CASSPRGGRWSSYEQYF. CDR3 coding DNA: TGTGCCAGCAGCCCCCGGGGGGGCAGATGGAGCTCCTACGAGCAGTACTTC. The J gene is TRBJ2-7, the V gene TRBV12-1; no DNA check was done on the table's D call, TRBD2. TRBV12-1 is tagged as a pseudogene. CDR3 size: 17 residues.

This chain connects TRBV11-2 to TRBJ1-1; 7 positions agree with TRBD1. The CDR3 runs 14 residues. The germline gives CDR1 SGHAT, CDR2 FQNNGV. The V and J ends lost 5 bases and 5 bases, in that order; junction bases with no gene match: 8. Here the CDR3 reads CASSPYRGRTEAFF. The CDR3 bases are TGTGCCAGCAGCCCATACAGGGGTAGGACTGAAGCTTTCTTT.

J is TRBJ2-2 and V is TRBV5-4; D is uncertain. The CDR3 runs to 14 residues. Germline V lookup: CDR1 SGHNT, CDR2 YYREEE (reference sequence). With 0 bases removed from V and 6 bases from J, the gap between germline ends came to 9 bases. CDR3 residues: CASSLAVGPGELFF. The CDR3 DNA is TGTGCCAGCAGCTTGGCTGTGGGTCCCGGGGAGCTGTTTTTT.

The J gene is TRBJ1-1, the V gene TRBV6-1; 7 positions match TRBD1. The CDR3 consists of 12 residues. Germline values: CDR1 MNHNS, CDR2 SASEGT. Trimming cost V 6 bases and J 4 bases; bases outside gene matches: 2. The CDR3 spells CASSSGGTEAFF. In DNA form, the CDR3 reads TGTGCCAGCAGCTCAGGGGGCACTGAAGCTTTCTTT.

This chain links TRBV5-1 with TRBJ1-1, with 7 bases lining up with TRBD1. The CDR3 is 15 residues long. The junction had 9 bases not matched to a gene; V was cut back by 4 bases and J by 3 bases. The germline V gene encodes CDR1 SGHRS and CDR2 YFSETQ. The CDR3 nucleotides are TGCGCCAGCAGCCCGCGACAGGGTTGGGACACTGAAGCTTTCTTT. Its translation is CASSPRQGWDTEAFF.

The gene calls are TRBV11-3 and TRBJ1-1; D is unresolved. The CDR3 sequence is 13 residues long. Trimming pared 4 bases from V and 8 bases from J, leaving 14 bases between. In germline, CDR1 is SGHNT, CDR2 YENEEA. CDR3 in amino acids: CASSYDQRAEAFF. In DNA form, the CDR3 reads TGTGCCAGCAGCTACGACCAACGTGCGGAAGCTTTCTTT.

This clone was recorded only once. J is TRBJ2-4 and V is TRBV15; D is ambiguous. The V end lost 0 bases, the J end lost 0 bases, and 12 bases lay between the germline ends. The CDR3 covers 17 residues. In germline, CDR1 is LNHNV, CDR2 YYDKDF (reference sequence). The CDR3 is CATSRDRTDLAKNIQYF. The DNA for the CDR3 is TGTGCCACCAGCAGAGATCGGACGGATCTAGCCAAAAACATTCAGTACTTC.

The chain employs TRBV4-1 and TRBJ2-7, with D uncertain. Trimming cost V 4 bases and J 4 bases, with 8 bases left between them. This CDR3 comprises 12 residues. From germline, CDR1 is MGHRA and CDR2 YSYEKL. CDR3 amino acids: CASSPDLYEQYF. The CDR3 DNA reads TGCGCCAGCAGCCCAGACTTGTACGAGCAGTACTTC.

The chain combines TRBV7-9 with TRBJ1-1; no clear D gene. Trimming cost V 4 bases and J 0 bases, with 6 bases left between them. CDR1 and CDR2 from the germline V gene are SEHNR and FQNEAQ (reference sequence). This CDR3 has 13 amino acids. The CDR3 coding sequence is TGTGCCAGCAGCTCCTCCATGAACACTGAAGCTTTCTTT. Protein: CASSSSMNTEAFF.

The V gene is TRBV5-1, the J gene TRBJ2-1; unclear D gene. Looked up from germline, CDR1 is SGHRS and CDR2 is YFSETQ. V lost 0 bases, J lost 4 bases, and 8 bases lay in between. The length of the CDR3 is 14 residues. This CDR3 is CASSLEGTYNEQFF. CDR3 sequence (DNA): TGCGCCAGCAGCTTGGAAGGTACTTACAATGAGCAGTTCTTC.

The V and J genes are TRBV11-2 and TRBJ2-5; D remains unclear. The CDR3 sequence is 14 residues long. V lost 1 base and J 7 bases, leaving 13 bases between the germline ends. Per the germline V gene, CDR1 is SGHAT and CDR2 is FQNNGV. CDR3 sequence reads: CASSLVPGLGTQYF. As DNA, the CDR3 is TGTGCCAGCAGCTTAGTCCCAGGTCTGGGGACCCAGTACTTC. Supplemented by reference TRBV11-2 and TRBJ2-5, the full variable domain reads EAGVAQSPRYKIIEKRQSVAFWCNPISGHATLYWYQQILGQGPKLLIQFQNNGVVDDSQLPKDRFSAERLKGVDSTLKIQPAKLEDSAVYLCASSLVPGLGTQYFGPGTRLLVL.

This chain links TRBV6-1 with TRBJ1-6, with D possibly being TRBD1 (5 bases). Trimming took off 8 bases at V and 7 bases at J, with 6 bases between the two ends. The CDR3 runs 11 residues. Germline V gives CDR1 MNHNS, CDR2 SASEGT. Here the CDR3 DNA reads TGTGCCAGCGGGGGAAATTCACCCCTCCACTTT. Protein product: CASGGNSPLHF.

The CDR3 reads CASSYFGAGGPYEQYF. The CDR3 DNA reads as TGTGCCAGCAGTTACTTTGGGGCAGGGGGGCCCTACGAGCAGTACTTC. The V call is TRBV6-5, the J call TRBJ2-7; possibly TRBD1 for D (7 bases). The CDR3 runs to 16 residues. Trimming cost V 1 base and J 2 bases, with 15 bases left between them. Germline V CDR1 and CDR2: MNHEY, SVGAGI.

Regarding this clone: The same CDR3 is also encoded by other DNA sequences in this sample. The gene calls are TRBV13 and TRBJ2-7; D possibly corresponds to TRBD2 (5 bases). The V and J ends lost 1 base and 7 bases respectively, with 8 bases between them. The CDR3 is 12 amino acids. Germline V lookup: CDR1 PRHDT, CDR2 FYEKMQ (reference sequence). CDR3: CASSLVGSEQYF. The CDR3 nucleotides read TGTGCCAGCAGCTTAGTGGGGAGTGAGCAGTACTTC.

In this sample, this clone turned up once. V gene TRBV6-4 combines with J gene TRBJ2-2, with D perhaps matching TRBD1 (5 bases). CDR1 MRHNA and CDR2 SNTAGT come from the germline V gene. This CDR3 region has 13 residues. The V end was cut by 3 bases, the J end by 6 bases, with 8 bases between. The CDR3 spells CASSEGAAGELFF. The CDR3 DNA is TGTGCCAGCAGTGAAGGGGCAGCCGGGGAGCTGTTTTTT.

The V gene is TRBV7-9, the J gene TRBJ1-1, with D unclear. Germline V gene data show CDR1 as SEHNR and CDR2 as FQNEAQ (reference sequence). The germline V and J ends were trimmed by 2 bases and 9 bases, with 10 bases remaining between them. The CDR3 totals 12 residues. CDR3 in amino acids: CASSLKGSQAFF. In DNA, the CDR3 is TGTGCCAGCAGCTTAAAGGGCAGTCAAGCTTTCTTT.

J is TRBJ1-2 and V is TRBV6-5; D is unclear. V lost 6 bases to trimming and J lost 2 bases, with 13 bases between them. The CDR3 has 14 residues. CDR1 and CDR2 (germline): MNHEY, SVGAGI. The CDR3 sequence: CASSPRESNYGYTF. As DNA, the CDR3 is TGTGCCAGCAGCCCTCGGGAATCAAACTATGGCTACACCTTC.

This clone has just one count. V usage is TRBV11-2 and J usage is TRBJ1-1; 8 positions match TRBD1. Germline-derived CDR1 and CDR2 are SGHAT and FQNNGV. The CDR3 length is 15 residues. Germline trimming cut 0 bases from V and 3 bases from J; bases unmatched to any gene: 3. The CDR3 loop reads CASSLDPDRDTEAFF. The CDR3, as DNA: TGTGCCAGCAGCTTAGATCCGGACAGGGACACTGAAGCTTTCTTT. Supplemented by reference TRBV11-2 and TRBJ1-1, the full variable domain reads EAGVAQSPRYKIIEKRQSVAFWCNPISGHATLYWYQQILGQGPKLLIQFQNNGVVDDSQLPKDRFSAERLKGVDSTLKIQPAKLEDSAVYLCASSLDPDRDTEAFFGQGTRLTVV.

V and J are TRBV5-6 and TRBJ1-1; no clear D gene. The length of the CDR3 is 14 residues. Trimming removed 0 bases from V and 1 base from J, with 7 bases in between. CDR1 and CDR2 (germline): SGHDT, YYEEEE. In DNA, the CDR3 is TGTGCCAGCAGCTTGGGTCAGGCGAACACTGAAGCTTTCTTT. Amino acid sequence: CASSLGQANTEAFF.

The chain couples TRBV2 to TRBJ2-1, with 10 bases identical to TRBD1. This CDR3 contains 15 residues. Germline values: CDR1 SNHLY, CDR2 FYNNEI. After removal of 7 bases from V and 6 bases from J, the junction contained 9 bases not matched to a gene. CDR3 DNA: TGTGCCAGCACCGGATGGGACAGGGGAAGCAATGAGCAGTTCTTC. Translated, it gives CASTGWDRGSNEQFF.

The chain is built from TRBV7-9 and TRBJ2-7; 12 nucleotides align to TRBD1. The V segment lost 5 bases and the J segment 6 bases; nucleotides outside the gene matches: 8. CDR1 is SEHNR and CDR2 is FQNEAQ in the germline V gene (reference sequence). This CDR3 has 15 amino acids. The CDR3 spells CASSPPGQGAGEQYF. In nucleotides, the CDR3 is TGTGCCAGCAGCCCCCCGGGACAGGGGGCGGGCGAGCAGTACTTC.

The chain employs TRBV5-1 and TRBJ1-2; TRBD1 might be the D (5 bases). This CDR3 contains 14 residues. Germline V gives CDR1 SGHRS, CDR2 YFSETQ. The V end lost 6 bases, the J end lost 6 bases, and 18 bases lay between the germline ends. The CDR3 DNA follows: TGCGCCAGCACCCGGGACCCCTCGAGTGATGGCTACACCTTC. Amino acids: CASTRDPSSDGYTF.